This paragraph covers one TCR beta chain sequence. This CDR3 contains 14 residues. The V segment lost 5 bases and the J segment 3 bases; nucleotides outside the gene matches: 6. The V gene's germline CDR1 is SGHDT and CDR2 YYEEEE. These data are taken from a study of T cell repertoires in cytomegalovirus infection. Across the study: An indication of both CMV infection and matching HLA type came from public TCR beta signatures.

TCRdb independently ran MiXCR on the reads; one entry per CDR3 protein. The table lists nearly 450,000 distinct CDR3 sequences, approximately 30% of them singletons. The chain couples TRBV5-6 to TRBJ1-2, with TRBD1 matching 8 bases. Material: PBMCs. This receptor was obtained from a human donor in good health (CMV status not recorded). Some clones in this sample may be carry-over from other donors' samples. CDR3 residues: CASRYDRGHYGYTF. Here the CDR3 DNA reads TGTGCCAGCAGATACGACAGGGGTCACTATGGCTACACCTTC.